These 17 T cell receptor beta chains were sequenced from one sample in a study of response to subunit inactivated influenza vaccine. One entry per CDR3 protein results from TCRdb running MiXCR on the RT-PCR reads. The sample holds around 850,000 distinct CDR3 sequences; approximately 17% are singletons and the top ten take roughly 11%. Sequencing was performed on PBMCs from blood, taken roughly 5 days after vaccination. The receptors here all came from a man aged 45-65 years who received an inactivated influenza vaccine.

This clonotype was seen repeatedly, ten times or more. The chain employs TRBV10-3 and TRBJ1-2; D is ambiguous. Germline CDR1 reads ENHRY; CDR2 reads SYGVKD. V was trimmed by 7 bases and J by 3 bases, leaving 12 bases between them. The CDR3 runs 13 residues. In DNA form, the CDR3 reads TGTGCCATCACCGCCAGGAGAGACTATGGCTACACCTTC. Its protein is CAITARRDYGYTF.

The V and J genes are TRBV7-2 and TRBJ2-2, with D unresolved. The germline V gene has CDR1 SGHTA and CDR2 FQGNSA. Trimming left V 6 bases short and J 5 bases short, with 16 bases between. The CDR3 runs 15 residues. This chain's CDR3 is CASRLNTGWTGELFF. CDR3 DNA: TGTGCCAGCAGACTAAATACTGGGTGGACCGGGGAGCTGTTTTTT.

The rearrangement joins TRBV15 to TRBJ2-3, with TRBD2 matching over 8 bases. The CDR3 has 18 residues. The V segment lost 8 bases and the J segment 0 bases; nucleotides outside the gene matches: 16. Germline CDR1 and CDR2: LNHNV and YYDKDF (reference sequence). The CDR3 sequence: CATGPSGGARRSTDTQYF. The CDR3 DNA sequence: TGTGCCACCGGTCCTTCGGGAGGGGCCAGGAGGAGCACAGATACGCAGTATTTT.

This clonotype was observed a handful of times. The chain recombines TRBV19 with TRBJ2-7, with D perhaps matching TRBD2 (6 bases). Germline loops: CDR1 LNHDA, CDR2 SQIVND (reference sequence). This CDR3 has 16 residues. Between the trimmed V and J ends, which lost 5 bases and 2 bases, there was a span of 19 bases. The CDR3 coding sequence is TGTGCCAGTAGTCCCCGAGGAGGGGTAGGGACCTACGAGCAGTACTTC. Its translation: CASSPRGGVGTYEQYF.

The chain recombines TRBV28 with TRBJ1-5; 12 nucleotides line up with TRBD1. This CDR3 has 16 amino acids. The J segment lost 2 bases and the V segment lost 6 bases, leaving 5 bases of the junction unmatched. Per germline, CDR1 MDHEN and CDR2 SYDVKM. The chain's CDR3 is CASSPRDRGRNQPQHF. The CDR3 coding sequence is TGTGCCAGCAGCCCCCGGGACAGGGGGCGCAATCAGCCCCAGCATTTT. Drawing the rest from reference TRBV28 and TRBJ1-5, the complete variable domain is DVKVTQSSRYLVKRTGEKVFLECVQDMDHENMFWYRQDPGLGLRLIYFSYDVKMKEKGDIPEGYSVSREKKERFSLILESASTNQTSMYLCASSPRDRGRNQPQHFGDGTRLSIL.

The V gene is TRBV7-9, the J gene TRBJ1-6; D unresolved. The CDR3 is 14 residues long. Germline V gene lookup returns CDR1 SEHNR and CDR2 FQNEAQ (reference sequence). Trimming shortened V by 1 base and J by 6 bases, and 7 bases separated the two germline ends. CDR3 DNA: TGTGCCAGCAGCTTAGTGGAAGGTAATTCACCCCTCCACTTT. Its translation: CASSLVEGNSPLHF.

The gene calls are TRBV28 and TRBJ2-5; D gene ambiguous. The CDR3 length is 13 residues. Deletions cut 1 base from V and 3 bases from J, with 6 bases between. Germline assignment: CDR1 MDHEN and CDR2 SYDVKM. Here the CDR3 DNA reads TGTGCCAGCAGTTTATTGGGGAAAGAGACCCAGTACTTC. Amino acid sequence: CASSLLGKETQYF.

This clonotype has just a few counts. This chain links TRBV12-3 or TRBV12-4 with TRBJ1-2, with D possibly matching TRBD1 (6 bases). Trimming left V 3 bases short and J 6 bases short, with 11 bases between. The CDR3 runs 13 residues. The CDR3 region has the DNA TGTGCCAGCAGTTTTGTGGGGGCGCATGGCTACACCTTC. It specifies CASSFVGAHGYTF.

The chain's CDR3 is CASRRQGWEQFF. CDR3 nucleotides: TGTGCCAGCAGACGACAGGGCTGGGAGCAGTTCTTC. The chain has TRBV6-1 and TRBJ2-1, with 7 bases that match TRBD1. This CDR3 has 12 residues. V was pared by 6 bases and J by 10 bases, with 6 bases of the junction left unmatched. In germline, CDR1 is MNHNS, CDR2 SASEGT.

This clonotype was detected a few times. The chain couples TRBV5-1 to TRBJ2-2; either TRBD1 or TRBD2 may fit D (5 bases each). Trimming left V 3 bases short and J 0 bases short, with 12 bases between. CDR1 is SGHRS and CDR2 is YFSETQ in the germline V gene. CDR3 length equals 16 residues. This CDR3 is CASSYGTQTNTGELFF. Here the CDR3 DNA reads TGCGCCAGCAGCTACGGGACGCAGACGAACACCGGGGAGCTGTTTTTT.

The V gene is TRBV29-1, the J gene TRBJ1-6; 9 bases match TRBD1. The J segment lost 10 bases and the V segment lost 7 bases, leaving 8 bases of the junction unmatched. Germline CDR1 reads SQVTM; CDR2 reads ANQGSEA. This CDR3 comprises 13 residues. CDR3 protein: CSAGDRAKSPLHF. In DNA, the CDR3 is TGCAGCGCCGGGGACAGGGCTAAATCACCCCTCCACTTT.

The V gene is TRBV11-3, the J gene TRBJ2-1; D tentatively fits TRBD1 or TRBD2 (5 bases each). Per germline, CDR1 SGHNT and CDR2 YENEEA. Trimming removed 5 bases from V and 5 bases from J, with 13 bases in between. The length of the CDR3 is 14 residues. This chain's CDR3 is CASSPGRIDNEQFF. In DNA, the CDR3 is TGTGCCAGCAGCCCGGGACGGATTGACAATGAGCAGTTCTTC.

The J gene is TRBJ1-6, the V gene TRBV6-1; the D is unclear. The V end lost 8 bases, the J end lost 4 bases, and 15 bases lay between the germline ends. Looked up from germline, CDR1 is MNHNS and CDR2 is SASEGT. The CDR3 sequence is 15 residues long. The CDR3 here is CASAPQRSYNSPLHF. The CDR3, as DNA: TGTGCCAGCGCTCCCCAGCGAAGTTATAATTCACCCCTCCACTTT.

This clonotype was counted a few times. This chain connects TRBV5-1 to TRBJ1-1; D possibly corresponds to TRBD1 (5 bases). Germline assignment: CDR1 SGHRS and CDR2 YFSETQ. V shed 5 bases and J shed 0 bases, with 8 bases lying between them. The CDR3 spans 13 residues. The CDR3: CASSQGMNTEAFF. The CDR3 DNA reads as TGCGCCAGCAGTCAGGGCATGAACACTGAAGCTTTCTTT.

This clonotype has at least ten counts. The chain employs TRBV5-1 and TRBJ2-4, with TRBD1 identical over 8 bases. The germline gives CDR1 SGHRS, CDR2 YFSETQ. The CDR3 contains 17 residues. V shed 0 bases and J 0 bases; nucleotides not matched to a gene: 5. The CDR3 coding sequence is TGCGCCAGCAGCTTGGAAGGGGGACAGGTAGCCAAAAACATTCAGTACTTC. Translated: CASSLEGGQVAKNIQYF.

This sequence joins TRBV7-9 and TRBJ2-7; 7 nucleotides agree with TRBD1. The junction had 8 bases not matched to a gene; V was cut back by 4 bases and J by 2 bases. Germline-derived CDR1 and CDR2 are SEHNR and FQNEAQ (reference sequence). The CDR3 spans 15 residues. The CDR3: CASSSTGLEPYEQYF. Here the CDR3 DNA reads TGTGCCAGCAGCTCGACAGGGTTGGAGCCCTACGAGCAGTACTTC.

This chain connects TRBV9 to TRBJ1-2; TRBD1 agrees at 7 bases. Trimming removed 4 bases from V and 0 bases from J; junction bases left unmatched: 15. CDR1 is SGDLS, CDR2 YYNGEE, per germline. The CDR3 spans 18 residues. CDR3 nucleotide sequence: TGTGCCAGCAGCCCTTCAGGGGGGGGGTATGCGGCTAACTATGGCTACACCTTC. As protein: CASSPSGGGYAANYGYTF.